The source of this T cell receptor beta chain is a study of T cells in tumors after PD-1 blockade. Clones were sequenced by immunoSEQ multiplex PCR, and TCRdb holds only the in-frame ones, with some missing. The sample holds around 14,000 clones; around 62% are singletons and the top ten take 25% to 40%. The CDR3 has 12 residues. Patients received pembrolizumab 200 mg every 3 weeks or cemiplimab 350 mg every 2 weeks. Input was roughly 616 ng to 6,500 ng of genomic DNA from tumor or blood. The chain is built from TRBV21-1 and TRBJ1-1; TRBD1 is taken as the D call from the table, unchecked against the DNA. TRBV21-1 is flagged as a pseudogene. The origin of this receptor is a human donor with cutaneous squamous cell carcinoma. The sequences come from tumor tissue, collected after anti-PD-1 treatment. As DNA, the CDR3 is TGTGCCAGCAGCGTCGACAGGGGGCATGGTTTCTTT. It specifies CASSVDRGHGFF.